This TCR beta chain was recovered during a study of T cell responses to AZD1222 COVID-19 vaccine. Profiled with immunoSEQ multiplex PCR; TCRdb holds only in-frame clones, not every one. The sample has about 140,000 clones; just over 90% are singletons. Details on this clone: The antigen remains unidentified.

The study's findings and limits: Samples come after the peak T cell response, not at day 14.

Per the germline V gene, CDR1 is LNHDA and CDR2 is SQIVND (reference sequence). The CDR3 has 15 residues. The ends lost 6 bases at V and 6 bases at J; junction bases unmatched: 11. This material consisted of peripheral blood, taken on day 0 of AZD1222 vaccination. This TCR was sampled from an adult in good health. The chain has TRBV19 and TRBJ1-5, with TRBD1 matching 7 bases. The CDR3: CASRAQGGAGQPQHF. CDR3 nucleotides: TGTGCCAGTAGGGCCCAAGGGGGCGCGGGTCAGCCCCAGCATTTT.